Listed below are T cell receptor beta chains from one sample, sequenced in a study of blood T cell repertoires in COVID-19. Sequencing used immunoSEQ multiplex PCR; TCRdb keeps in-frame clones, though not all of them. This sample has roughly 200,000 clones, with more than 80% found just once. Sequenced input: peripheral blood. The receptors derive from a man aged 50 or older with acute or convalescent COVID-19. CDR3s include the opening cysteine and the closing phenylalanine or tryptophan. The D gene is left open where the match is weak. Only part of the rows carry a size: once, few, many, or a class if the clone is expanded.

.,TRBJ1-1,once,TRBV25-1,TGTGCCAGCAGTGAATTCCCAGCGGGGGTGAACACTGAAGCTTTCTTT,CASSEFPAGVNTEAFF
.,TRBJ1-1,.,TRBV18,TGTGCCAGCTCACGACAGGAGATGAACACTGAAGCTTTCTTT,CASSRQEMNTEAFF
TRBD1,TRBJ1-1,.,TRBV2,TGTGCCAGCAGTATGACAGGGGCCACTGAAGCTTTCTTT,CASSMTGATEAFF
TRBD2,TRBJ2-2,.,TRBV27,TGTGCCAGCAGAACTGGGACTAGCGGGAGAAGGTCCGGGGAGCTGTTTTTT,CASRTGTSGRRSGELFF
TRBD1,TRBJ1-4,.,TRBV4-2,TGTGCCAGCAGCCATCCCCCGACAGGGGCGCAGGAAAAACTGTTTTTT,CASSHPPTGAQEKLFF
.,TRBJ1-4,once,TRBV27,TGTGCCAGCAGTCGCGGCTATGGGGGCGAAAAACTGTTTTTT,CASSRGYGGEKLFF
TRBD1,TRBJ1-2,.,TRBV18,TGTGCCAGCTCCCGACAGGGGGCCCAAACCTATGGCTACACCTTC,CASSRQGAQTYGYTF
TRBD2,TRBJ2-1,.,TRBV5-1,TGCGCCAGCAGCTCGAGCCTAGCGGGAGGCTACAATGAGCAGTTCTTC,CASSSSLAGGYNEQFF
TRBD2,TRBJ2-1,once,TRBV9,TGTGCCAGCAGCGGGACCCGGACTAGCGGGGGCCATGAGCAGTTCTTC,CASSGTRTSGGHEQFF
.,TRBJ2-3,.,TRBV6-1,TGTGCCAGCAGTGATGGGCAGGGTGACCCAGATACGCAGTATTTT,CASSDGQGDPDTQYF
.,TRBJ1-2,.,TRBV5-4,TGTGCCAGCAGACCTACAGATCCTAACTATGGCTACACCTTC,CASRPTDPNYGYTF